Only one count was recorded for the clone carrying this T cell receptor beta chain. In the original analysis: Amplification with reference gene primers provided the estimates of nucleated cell counts. Only in-frame clones appear in the TCRdb table, and some are missing; sequencing was by immunoSEQ multiplex PCR. V and J calls plus clone size are reproduced from that table; the DNA served to infer D and trimming. The top ten hold roughly 13% of the sample, which has more than 100,000 clones, over 75% seen once. The ends were cut back, 2 bases at V and 4 bases at J, with 6 bases in the middle. The CDR3 is made up of 13 amino acids. Germline V gene sequence: CDR1 SGHAT, CDR2 FQNNGV. The sample originates from a study of blood T cell repertoires in COVID-19.

V is TRBV11-2 and J is TRBJ2-1; maybe TRBD1 (5 bases). This TCR came from a human donor in a cohort sampled during active or convalescent COVID-19. The sample was peripheral blood. CDR3 sequence: CASSLRQYNEQFF. CDR3 sequence (DNA): TGTGCCAGCAGCTTAAGACAGTACAATGAGCAGTTCTTC. The full variable domain, completed using reference TRBV11-2 and TRBJ2-1, is EAGVAQSPRYKIIEKRQSVAFWCNPISGHATLYWYQQILGQGPKLLIQFQNNGVVDDSQLPKDRFSAERLKGVDSTLKIQPAKLEDSAVYLCASSLRQYNEQFFGPGTRLTVL.